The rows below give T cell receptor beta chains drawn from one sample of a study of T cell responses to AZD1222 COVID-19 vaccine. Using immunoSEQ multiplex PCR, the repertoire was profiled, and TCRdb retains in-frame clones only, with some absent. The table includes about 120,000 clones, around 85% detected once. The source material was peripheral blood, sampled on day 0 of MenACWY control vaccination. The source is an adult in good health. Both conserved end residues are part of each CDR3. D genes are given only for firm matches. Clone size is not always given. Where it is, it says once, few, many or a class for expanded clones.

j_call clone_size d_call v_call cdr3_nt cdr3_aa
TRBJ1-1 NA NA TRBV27 TGTGCCAGACGGATTGAAGCTTTCTTT CARRIEAFF
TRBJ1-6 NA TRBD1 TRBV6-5 TGTGCCAGCAGCGGACAGGGGTGGCGTTCACCCCTCCACTTT CASSGQGWRSPLHF
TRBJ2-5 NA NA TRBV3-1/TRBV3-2 TGTGCCAGCAGCCATCCTAAAGAGACCCAGTACTTC CASSHPKETQYF
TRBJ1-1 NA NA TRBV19 TGTGCCAGTAGTATAGACCGGGGGCTAAACACTGAAGCTTTCTTT CASSIDRGLNTEAFF
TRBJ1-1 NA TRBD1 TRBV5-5 TGTGCCAGCAGCTTGGCCACAGGGGTCAGGAGCACTGAAGCTTTCTTT CASSLATGVRSTEAFF
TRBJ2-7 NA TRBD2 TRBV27 TGTGCCAGCAGTCGTAGCGGGGGGGCGACTTACGAGCAGTACTTC CASSRSGGATYEQYF
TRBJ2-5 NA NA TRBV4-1 TGCGCCAGCAGCCCAAGTTGGGGGGTGGGAGAGACCCAGTACTTC CASSPSWGVGETQYF
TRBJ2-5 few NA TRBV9 TGTGCCAGCAGCGTAAAGAGCCGGAGGGGGTACCAAGAGACCCAGTACTTC CASSVKSRRGYQETQYF
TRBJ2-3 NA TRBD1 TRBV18 TGTGCCAGCTCTTCCGGGACAGGCACAGATACGCAGTATTTT CASSSGTGTDTQYF
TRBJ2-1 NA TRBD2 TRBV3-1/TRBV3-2 TGTGCCAGCAGCCATAAGGGACTAGCGGGGGGCCGTATCTCCTACAATGAGCAGTTCTTC CASSHKGLAGGRISYNEQFF
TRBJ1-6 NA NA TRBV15 TGTGCCACCAGCAGCGACCTCGGCGGACGAGGAAATTCACCCCTCCACTTT CATSSDLGGRGNSPLHF
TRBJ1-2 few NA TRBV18 TGTGCCAGCTCACCAGGCAGGGTGGGCTATGGCTACACCTTC CASSPGRVGYGYTF
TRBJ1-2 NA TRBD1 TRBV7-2 TGTGCCAGCAGCTTAGAGTACAGGGGGAACTATGGCTACACCTTC CASSLEYRGNYGYTF
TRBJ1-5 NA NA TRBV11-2 TGTGCCAGCAGCTTAGACCCCCCAGGGGCCATCAATCAGCCCCAGCATTTT CASSLDPPGAINQPQHF
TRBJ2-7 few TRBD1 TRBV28 TGTGCCAGCAGCCTAGGGACAGGATCCTACGAGCAGTACTTC CASSLGTGSYEQYF
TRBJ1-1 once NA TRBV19 TGTGCCAGTAGGGACGGACGACTGAACACTGAAGCTTTCTTT CASRDGRLNTEAFF
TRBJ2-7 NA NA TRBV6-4 TGTGCCAGCGGTCAGGACGTATCCTACGAGCAGTACTTC CASGQDVSYEQYF
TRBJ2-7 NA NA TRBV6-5 TGTGCCAGCCGGGCAGGTACCTACGAGCAGTACTTC CASRAGTYEQYF
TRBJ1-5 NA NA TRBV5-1 TGCGCCAGCAGCTTGGGAAGCAATCAGCCCCAGCATTTT CASSLGSNQPQHF
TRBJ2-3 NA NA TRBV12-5 TGTGCTAGTGGTTTGGACGGGGGACGATCAGATACGCAGTATTTT CASGLDGGRSDTQYF
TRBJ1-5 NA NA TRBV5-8 TGTGCCAGCAGTCGTGGGGCGTCCGGCCCCCAGCATTTT CASSRGASGPQHF
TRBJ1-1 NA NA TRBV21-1 TGTGCCAGCATCCGACGGGACATAGGGAACACTGAAGCTTTCTTT CASIRRDIGNTEAFF
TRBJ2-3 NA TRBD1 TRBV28 TGTGCCAGCAGTAACCGACAGGGACGCACAGATACGCAGTATTTT CASSNRQGRTDTQYF
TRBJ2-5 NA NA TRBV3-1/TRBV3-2 TGTGCCAGCAGCGCGCAGAGGGAGACCCAGTACTTC CASSAQRETQYF
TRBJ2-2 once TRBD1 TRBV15 TGTGCCACCAGCACCAGGGACAGGGGGCCCGGCGGGGAGCTGTTTTTT CATSTRDRGPGGELFF
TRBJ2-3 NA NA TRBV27 TGTGCCAGCAATCCCTGGGGGGGCACAGATACGCAGTATTTT CASNPWGGTDTQYF
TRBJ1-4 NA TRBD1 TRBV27 TGTGCCAGCAGCCAGGGGGGTGGTTATGAAAAACTGTTTTTT CASSQGGGYEKLFF
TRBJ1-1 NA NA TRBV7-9 TGTGCCAGCAGCTTTTTACCGACAGCCGGATCGTACACTGAAGCTTTCTTT CASSFLPTAGSYTEAFF
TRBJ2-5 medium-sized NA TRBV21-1 TGTGCCCCCAGGCTTAGGGGTGAGACCCAGTACTTC CAPRLRGETQYF
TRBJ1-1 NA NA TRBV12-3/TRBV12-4 TGTGCCAGCAGTGTAACAGGGAACACTGAAGCTTTCTTT CASSVTGNTEAFF
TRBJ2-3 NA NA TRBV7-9 TGTGCCAGCAGCCTCCCCCTCACAGGCAGTACGCAGTATTTT CASSLPLTGSTQYF
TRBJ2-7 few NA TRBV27 TGTGCCAGCAGGCTCCGGGACTCGGGTGGGGAGCAGTACTTC CASRLRDSGGEQYF
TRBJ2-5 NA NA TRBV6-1 TGTGCCAGCAGTGAAGGGCCTTACCAAGAGACCCAGTACTTC CASSEGPYQETQYF
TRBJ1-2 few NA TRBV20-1 TGCAGTGCTAGTCACAGTACCTTTGGTGGCTACACCTTC CSASHSTFGGYTF
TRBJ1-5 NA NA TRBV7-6 TGTGCCAGCAGCAGCACAACACAGGGACAGCCCCAGCATTTT CASSSTTQGQPQHF
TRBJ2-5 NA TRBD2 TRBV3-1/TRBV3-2 TGTGCCAGCAGCCGGCGGGGGAGCCAGTACTTC CASSRRGSQYF
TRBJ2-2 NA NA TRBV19 TGTGCCAGTAGTGCGGGCGGGACGGCTTCACCCGGGGAGCTGTTTTTT CASSAGGTASPGELFF
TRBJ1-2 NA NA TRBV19 TGTGCCAGTAGGAATAGACAGGAAAACTATGGCTACACCTTC CASRNRQENYGYTF
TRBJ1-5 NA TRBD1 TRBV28 TGTGCCAGCAGCCCACTTGGACAGGGGGCCGATCAGCCCCAGCATTTT CASSPLGQGADQPQHF
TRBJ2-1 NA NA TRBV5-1 TGCGCCAGCAGCTTCAGGGGCAATGAGCAGTTCTTC CASSFRGNEQFF